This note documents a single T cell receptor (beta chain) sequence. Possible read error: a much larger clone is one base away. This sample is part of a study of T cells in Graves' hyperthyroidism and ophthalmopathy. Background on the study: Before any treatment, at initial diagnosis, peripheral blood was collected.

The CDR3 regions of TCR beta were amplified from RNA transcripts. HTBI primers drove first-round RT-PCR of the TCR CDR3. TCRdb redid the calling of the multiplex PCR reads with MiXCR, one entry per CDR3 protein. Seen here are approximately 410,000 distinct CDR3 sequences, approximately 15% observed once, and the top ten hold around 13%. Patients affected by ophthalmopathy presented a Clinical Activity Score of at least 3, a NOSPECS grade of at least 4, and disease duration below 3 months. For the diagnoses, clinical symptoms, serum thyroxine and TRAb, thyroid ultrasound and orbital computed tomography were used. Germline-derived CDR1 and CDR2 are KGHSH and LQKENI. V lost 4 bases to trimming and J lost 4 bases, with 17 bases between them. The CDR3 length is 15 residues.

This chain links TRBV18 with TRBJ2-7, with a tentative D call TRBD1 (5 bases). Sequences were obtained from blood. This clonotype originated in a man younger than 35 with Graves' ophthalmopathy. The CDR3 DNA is TGTGCCAGCTCACTCGGCGAAGGGGAAAGTTACGAGCAGTACTTC. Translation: CASSLGEGESYEQYF. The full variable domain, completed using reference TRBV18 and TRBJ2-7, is NAGVMQNPRHLVRRRGQEARLRCSPMKGHSHVYWYRQLPEEGLKFMVYLQKENIIDESGMPKERFSAEFPKEGPSILRIQQVVRGDSAAYFCASSLGEGESYEQYFGPGTRLTVT.